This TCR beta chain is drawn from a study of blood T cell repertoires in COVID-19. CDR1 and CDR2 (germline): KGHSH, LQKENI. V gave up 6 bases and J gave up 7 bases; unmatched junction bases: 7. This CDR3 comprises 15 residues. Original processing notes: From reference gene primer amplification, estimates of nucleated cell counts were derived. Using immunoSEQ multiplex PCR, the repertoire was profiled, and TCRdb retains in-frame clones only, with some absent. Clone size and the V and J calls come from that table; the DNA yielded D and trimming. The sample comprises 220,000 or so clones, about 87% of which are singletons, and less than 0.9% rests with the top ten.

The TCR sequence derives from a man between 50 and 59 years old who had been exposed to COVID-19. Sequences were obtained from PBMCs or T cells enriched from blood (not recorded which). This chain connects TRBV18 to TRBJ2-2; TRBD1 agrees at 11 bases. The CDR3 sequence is CASSLGQGAVGELFF. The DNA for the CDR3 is TGTGCCAGCTCCCTTGGACAGGGGGCTGTCGGGGAGCTGTTTTTT.